Listed here is a single T cell receptor beta chain. The V and J ends lost 0 bases and 1 base respectively, with 7 bases between them. CDR3 length equals 15 residues. CDR1 is LGHNA and CDR2 is YNFKEQ in the germline V gene. Using its own MiXCR run on the 5' RACE reads, TCRdb lists one record per CDR3 protein. The sample lists under 650,000 distinct CDR3 sequences, roughly 17% occurring once. This record belongs to a study of T-cell memory formation after mild COVID-19. This rearrangement joins TRBV4-2 to TRBJ1-5; D call uncertain. This receptor was obtained from an adult woman who had mild COVID-19 (a few samples of this study predate the infection). Cell type and time point are not known. The specimen was PBMCs or a T cell subset sorted from them (not recorded which). The CDR3 DNA reads TGTGCCAGCAGCCAAGATCCTTCCAGCAATCAGCCCCAGCATTTT. It is translated as CASSQDPSSNQPQHF.